A single sample is the source of the 32 T cell receptor beta chains below, sequenced in a study of T cells in Graves' hyperthyroidism and ophthalmopathy. There were TCR beta CDR3 regions amplified from RNA transcripts. HTBI primers were used for first-round RT-PCR of the TCR CDR3. Each CDR3 protein gets one entry after TCRdb re-called the multiplex PCR reads with MiXCR. The sample carries a few hundred thousand distinct CDR3 sequences, roughly 12% recorded once. The source material was blood. Receptor source: a man aged 25 to 45 with Graves' hyperthyroidism that later progressed to Graves' ophthalmopathy.

This clonotype occurred a few times. Possible read error: a much larger clone is one base away. This sequence joins TRBV30 and TRBJ1-1; a weak D match, TRBD1 (5 bases). V was cut by 4 bases and J by 5 bases, with 17 bases left in between. The CDR3 loop spans 14 amino acids. Germline assignment: CDR1 GTSNPN and CDR2 SVGIG (reference sequence). This chain's CDR3 is CAWKGDSRQTEAFF. The CDR3 DNA follows: TGTGCCTGGAAGGGCGACAGTCGTCAAACTGAAGCTTTCTTT.

V usage is TRBV20-1 and J usage is TRBJ2-7; unclear D gene. Trimming took off 0 bases at V and 5 bases at J, with 14 bases between the two ends. CDR1 is DFQATT, CDR2 SNEGSKA, per germline (reference sequence). This CDR3 region has 14 residues. The CDR3 loop reads CSARETRAQDEQYF. In DNA form, the CDR3 reads TGCAGTGCTAGAGAGACCCGGGCCCAAGACGAGCAGTACTTC.

This clonotype has ten or more counts. The rearrangement joins TRBV28 to TRBJ1-1; the D is unclear. V lost 7 bases and J lost 0, with 12 bases in between. Per germline, CDR1 MDHEN and CDR2 SYDVKM. This CDR3 region has 14 residues. The CDR3 spells CASNFGNMNTEAFF. The CDR3 nucleotides read TGTGCCAGCAATTTTGGGAATATGAACACTGAAGCTTTCTTT.

This clonotype was seen a few times. V and J are TRBV16 and TRBJ1-1, with D perhaps TRBD1 (6 bases). The V end lost 0 bases, the J end lost 8 bases, and 7 bases lay between the germline ends. This CDR3 is built from 12 residues. CDR1 is KGHSY and CDR2 is FQNENV in the germline V gene. CDR3 region: CASSQSGQEAFF. CDR3 DNA sequence: TGTGCCAGCAGCCAATCTGGACAGGAAGCTTTCTTT.

There are a few counts of this clonotype. This chain connects TRBV6-1 to TRBJ1-1; 10 positions agree with TRBD1. Germline lookup yields CDR1 MNHNS and CDR2 SASEGT. The CDR3 is 15 amino acids. J lost 6 bases, V lost 5 bases, and 9 bases had no gene match. The CDR3 nucleotides read TGTGCCAGCAGTAACCGCGACAGGGGGCTGCCTGAAGCTTTCTTT. It specifies CASSNRDRGLPEAFF.

The chain is built from TRBV6-1 and TRBJ2-7; D perhaps matches TRBD2 (7 bases). In germline, CDR1 is MNHNS, CDR2 SASEGT. Between the trimmed V and J ends, which lost 1 base and 4 bases, there was a span of 17 bases. The CDR3 totals 16 residues. The CDR3 DNA reads as TGTGCCAGCAGTGAAGGACCGGGGAGGGGGGGTTACGAGCAGTACTTC. Translated: CASSEGPGRGGYEQYF.

In its sample, this clonotype was seen many times. The rearrangement links TRBV7-2 to TRBJ1-1; no reliable D call. The CDR3 is made up of 14 amino acids. CDR1 is SGHTA and CDR2 is FQGNSA in the germline V gene. V was cut by 2 bases and J by 11 bases, with 18 bases left in between. The CDR3 sequence is CASSLSWTQAGAFF. The CDR3 nucleotides are TGTGCCAGCAGCTTAAGTTGGACCCAGGCCGGGGCTTTCTTT.

The chain joins TRBV11-1 to TRBJ2-2; 9 bases agree with TRBD2. Germline V gene lookup returns CDR1 SGHAT and CDR2 FQDESV (reference sequence). This CDR3 comprises 16 residues. V shed 5 bases, J shed 7 bases, and the junction held 11 bases outside the gene matches. The CDR3 loop reads CASSLVRGGEYGELFF. The DNA for the CDR3 is TGTGCCAGCAGCCTAGTGCGCGGGGGGGAGTACGGGGAGCTGTTTTTT. Combining the CDR3 with reference TRBV11-1 and TRBJ2-2 gives the whole variable domain EAEVAQSPRYKITEKSQAVAFWCDPISGHATLYWYRQILGQGPELLVQFQDESVVDDSQLPKDRFSAERLKGVDSTLKIQPAELGDSAMYLCASSLVRGGEYGELFFGEGSRLTVL.

V usage is TRBV19 and J usage is TRBJ1-2; TRBD1 aligns across 9 bases. CDR3 size: 17 residues. CDR1 LNHDA and CDR2 SQIVND come from the germline V gene (reference sequence). The trim removed 6 bases at V and 4 bases at J, leaving 15 bases unmatched. This CDR3 reads CASSPWGPTGGLYGYTF. The CDR3 DNA is TGTGCCAGTAGCCCCTGGGGACCCACAGGGGGCCTCTATGGCTACACCTTC.

Ten or more counts support this clonotype. CDR3 nucleotide sequence: TGTGCCACCAGCAGAGATGGGACTGAAGCTTTCTTT. Translation: CATSRDGTEAFF. The genes are TRBV15 and TRBJ1-1; D not certain. This CDR3 comprises 12 residues. Deletions cut 0 bases from V and 5 bases from J, with 4 bases between. CDR1 and CDR2 from the germline V gene are LNHNV and YYDKDF (reference sequence).

This sequence joins TRBV7-9 and TRBJ2-1; a possible D gene is TRBD2 (7 bases). Trimming took 4 bases from V and 6 from J, leaving 16 bases between them. The germline V gene has CDR1 SEHNR and CDR2 FQNEAQ (reference sequence). CDR3 length: 15 residues. Here the CDR3 reads CASSSKVGGLNEQFF. As DNA, the CDR3 is TGTGCCAGCAGCTCGAAGGTGGGGGGGCTCAATGAGCAGTTCTTC.

This clonotype has ten or more counts. The chain couples TRBV11-3 to TRBJ2-5, with a weak D call TRBD1 (5 bases). V was shortened by 2 bases and J by 5 bases, with 15 bases between the two germline ends. The CDR3 sequence is 15 residues long. Germline assignment: CDR1 SGHNT and CDR2 YENEEA. CDR3 DNA sequence: TGTGCCAGCAGCTTATGGGTGACAGCTCAGGAGACCCAGTACTTC. Its protein product is CASSLWVTAQETQYF.

This clonotype was found many times. V gene TRBV12-3 or TRBV12-4 combines with J gene TRBJ1-5, with a tentative D call TRBD1 (6 bases). Trimming shortened V by 7 bases and J by 7 bases, and 14 bases separated the two germline ends. The CDR3 is 13 amino acids. In DNA, the CDR3 is TGTGCCAGCAATGAACAGGGAAGACAGCCCCAGCATTTT. This codes for CASNEQGRQPQHF.

The chain couples TRBV12-3 or TRBV12-4 to TRBJ1-2; TRBD1 might be the D (6 bases). With 3 bases removed from V and 8 bases from J, the gap between germline ends came to 13 bases. This CDR3 is 13 amino acids long. CDR3 coding DNA: TGTGCCAGCAGTTTTGGGGGGCGGTTAGGCTACACCTTC. Its protein product is CASSFGGRLGYTF.

This clonotype appeared many times. The V gene is TRBV6-1, the J gene TRBJ2-7; TRBD1 agrees at 7 bases. With 10 bases clipped from V and 0 bases from J, the junction kept 6 bases outside the gene matches. CDR1 MNHNS and CDR2 SASEGT come from the germline V gene. CDR3 length: 13 amino acids. The CDR3 loop reads CATRQGPSYEQYF. The CDR3 DNA reads TGTGCCACCCGACAGGGCCCCTCCTACGAGCAGTACTTC.

This clonotype was observed at least ten times. The CDR3 region has the DNA TGTGCCAGCAGTAACGGACAGGGAGGATATTCACCCCTCCACTTT. Its translation: CASSNGQGGYSPLHF. The chain uses TRBV12-3 or TRBV12-4 and TRBJ1-6, with 8 bases matching TRBD1. The CDR3 is 15 amino acids. Unmatched junction bases numbered 8, after V lost 5 bases and J lost 8 bases.

This clonotype was seen repeatedly, ten times or more. The rearrangement links TRBV20-1 to TRBJ2-5; possible D gene TRBD1, 6 bases. The length of the CDR3 is 13 residues. The germline gives CDR1 DFQATT, CDR2 SNEGSKA (reference sequence). Trimming stripped 6 bases from V and 1 base from J, with 12 bases between. The CDR3 here is CSAKRTVQETQYF. The DNA for the CDR3 is TGCAGTGCGAAACGGACAGTCCAAGAGACCCAGTACTTC.

This clonotype was counted only a few times. The chain is built from TRBV5-1 and TRBJ2-3; 10 positions agree with TRBD2. With V trimmed by 4 bases and J by 3 bases, 5 bases remained unmatched. Germline-derived CDR1 and CDR2 are SGHRS and YFSETQ. The CDR3 spans 15 residues. The chain's CDR3 is CASSRTSGLTDTQYF. The DNA for the CDR3 is TGCGCCAGCAGCCGGACTAGCGGTCTTACAGATACGCAGTATTTT.

This clonotype came up a few times. This chain links TRBV13 with TRBJ2-7, with D perhaps matching TRBD1 or TRBD2 (5 bases each). Trimming took 8 bases from V and 6 from J, leaving 14 bases between them. In germline, CDR1 is PRHDT, CDR2 FYEKMQ (reference sequence). The length of the CDR3 is 12 residues. The CDR3 DNA is TGTGCCAGCGGTTGGGGGTCCGCCGAGCAGTACTTC. Translated: CASGWGSAEQYF.

This clonotype has ten or more counts. The chain has TRBV6-1 and TRBJ2-1, with 13 bases lining up with TRBD2. The V segment lost 7 bases and the J segment 7 bases; nucleotides outside the gene matches: 7. This CDR3 has 15 amino acids. Germline-derived CDR1 and CDR2 are MNHNS and SASEGT. The CDR3 DNA reads TGTGCCAGCACCCCGGGACTAGCGGGGTTGAATGAGCAGTTCTTC. Its translation: CASTPGLAGLNEQFF.

CDR3 DNA: TGTGCCAGTAGTAGGGTGACAGGGGCACAGCTTACCAATCAGCCCCAGCATTTT. Amino acids: CASSRVTGAQLTNQPQHF. The rearrangement links TRBV19 to TRBJ1-5, with TRBD1 identical over 8 bases. The J segment lost 3 bases and the V segment lost 4 bases, leaving 14 bases of the junction unmatched. Germline values: CDR1 LNHDA, CDR2 SQIVND (reference sequence). The CDR3 spans 18 residues.

The chain recombines TRBV20-1 with TRBJ2-3; 11 nucleotides align to TRBD2. Germline V gene lookup returns CDR1 DFQATT and CDR2 SNEGSKA (reference sequence). V lost 0 bases, J lost 0 bases, and 11 bases stayed unmatched. The CDR3 has 19 amino acids. The CDR3 DNA sequence: TGCAGTGCTAGAGATCCCGAGGGGACTAGCGGATCTAGCACAGATACGCAGTATTTT. It translates to CSARDPEGTSGSSTDTQYF.

The rearrangement links TRBV20-1 to TRBJ2-3; 7 positions match TRBD2. Germline CDR1 and CDR2: DFQATT and SNEGSKA (reference sequence). V was pared by 3 bases and J by 5 bases, with 11 bases of the junction left unmatched. The CDR3 consists of 15 residues. The CDR3 sequence is CSARGGTASLDTQYF. CDR3 DNA sequence: TGCAGTGCTAGGGGGGGGACTGCCTCTCTAGATACGCAGTATTTT.

In this sample, this clonotype turned up once. The chain employs TRBV5-1 and TRBJ1-2; 11 nucleotides align to TRBD1. The trim removed 4 bases at V and 8 bases at J, leaving 1 base unmatched. The CDR3 is 12 amino acids. Germline-derived CDR1 and CDR2 are SGHRS and YFSETQ. CDR3 DNA: TGCGCCAGCAGCCGGACAGGGGGCGGCTACACCTTC. Translated: CASSRTGGGYTF.

This clonotype was counted a few times. The genes are TRBV6-1 and TRBJ2-2; TRBD2 agrees at 9 bases. Unmatched junction bases numbered 13, after V lost 6 bases and J lost 5 bases. This CDR3 is 17 amino acids long. Looked up from germline, CDR1 is MNHNS and CDR2 is SASEGT. DNA of the CDR3: TGTGCCAGCAGCTACGTATCAGCGGGGGGCCTAACCGGGGAGCTGTTTTTT. It translates to CASSYVSAGGLTGELFF.

This clonotype was recorded a few times. In DNA form, the CDR3 reads TGTGCCAGCAGCCCTAACGGGGGCTATGGCTACACCTTC. Its protein is CASSPNGGYGYTF. The gene calls are TRBV6-2 or TRBV6-3 and TRBJ1-2; D may be TRBD1 (5 bases). Trimming took off 6 bases at V and 4 bases at J, with 12 bases between the two ends. CDR3 length: 13 amino acids. Germline CDR1 is MNHEY and CDR2 is SVGEGT.

The table lists this clonotype with many counts. The chain recombines TRBV5-1 with TRBJ2-7; D may correspond to TRBD1 or TRBD2 (5 bases each). Deletions cut 2 bases from V and 2 bases from J, with 11 bases between. CDR1 SGHRS and CDR2 YFSETQ come from the germline V gene. This CDR3 contains 14 residues. The CDR3 region is CASSFGRGAYEQYF. The CDR3 nucleotides read TGCGCCAGCAGCTTCGGAAGGGGAGCCTACGAGCAGTACTTC.

A few counts support this clonotype. V and J are TRBV7-2 and TRBJ2-2; the D gene is possibly TRBD2 (5 bases). The length of the CDR3 is 16 residues. The V end lost 4 bases, the J end lost 3 bases, and 15 bases lay between the germline ends. Germline lookup yields CDR1 SGHTA and CDR2 FQGNSA. The CDR3 region is CASSYRPGSYTGELFF. The CDR3, as DNA: TGTGCCAGCAGCTATAGACCGGGGAGCTACACCGGGGAGCTGTTTTTT.

The chain employs TRBV27 and TRBJ2-3; tentative D call: TRBD2 (5 bases). This CDR3 spans 13 amino acids. V was clipped by 5 bases and J by 5 bases, with 11 bases between them. The V gene's germline CDR1 is MNHEY and CDR2 SMNVEV (reference sequence). In nucleotides, the CDR3 is TGTGCCAGCAGTCGACGGGGTAGAGATACGCAGTATTTT. Protein product: CASSRRGRDTQYF.

This clonotype has a handful of counts. V is TRBV4-1 and J is TRBJ1-6; perhaps TRBD1 as D (6 bases). The CDR3 loop spans 17 amino acids. Germline-derived CDR1 and CDR2 are MGHRA and YSYEKL. Trimming shortened V by 4 bases and J by 4 bases, and 17 bases separated the two germline ends. The CDR3 sequence is CASSRDAQGHYNSPLHF. The CDR3 coding sequence is TGCGCCAGCAGCCGAGATGCACAGGGCCATTATAATTCACCCCTCCACTTT.

This chain links TRBV11-2 with TRBJ2-1, with a tentative D call TRBD2 (5 bases). Trimming shortened V by 5 bases and J by 10 bases, and 15 bases separated the two germline ends. The CDR3 contains 13 residues. Germline lookup yields CDR1 SGHAT and CDR2 FQNNGV. DNA for the CDR3: TGTGCCAGCAGCGCGAGGGTTCAGAGCGAGCAGTTCTTC. Translated: CASSARVQSEQFF.

The CDR3 spells CASSISLWGAGELFF. CDR3 in DNA: TGTGCCAGTAGTATCAGTCTGTGGGGGGCCGGGGAGCTGTTTTTT. This sequence joins TRBV19 and TRBJ2-2, with D possibly TRBD2 on 6 matching bases. From germline, CDR1 is LNHDA and CDR2 SQIVND (reference sequence). V lost 3 bases and J 6 bases, leaving 14 bases between the germline ends. The CDR3 length is 15 residues.